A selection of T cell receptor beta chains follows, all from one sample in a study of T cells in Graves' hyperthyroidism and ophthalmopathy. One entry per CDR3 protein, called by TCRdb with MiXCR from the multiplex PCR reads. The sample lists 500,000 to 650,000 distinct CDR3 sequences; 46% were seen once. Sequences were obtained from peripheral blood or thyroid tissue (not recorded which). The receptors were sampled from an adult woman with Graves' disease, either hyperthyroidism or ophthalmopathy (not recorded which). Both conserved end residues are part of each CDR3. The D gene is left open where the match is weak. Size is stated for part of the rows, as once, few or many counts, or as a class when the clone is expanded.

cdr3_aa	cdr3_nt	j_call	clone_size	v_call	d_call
CATSRDLNPMNTEAFF	TGTGCCACCAGCAGAGATCTAAACCCAATGAACACTGAAGCTTTCTTT	TRBJ1-1	NA	TRBV15	NA
CASSVGRFRLTEAFF	TGTGCCAGCAGTGTAGGCCGCTTTCGGCTCACTGAAGCTTTCTTT	TRBJ1-1	few	TRBV25-1	NA
CASSPLMDSQEQYF	TGTGCCAGCAGCCCGTTAATGGACAGCCAGGAGCAGTACTTC	TRBJ2-7	NA	TRBV7-9	NA
CASSRTSGSYNEQFF	TGTGCCAGCAGTCGCACTAGCGGCTCCTACAATGAGCAGTTCTTC	TRBJ2-1	many	TRBV6-5	TRBD2
CAISRDSSLRSSGNTIYF	TGTGCCATCAGTCGGGATTCAAGCCTTCGGAGCTCTGGAAACACCATATATTTT	TRBJ1-3	NA	TRBV10-3	NA
CATSDLAGFQHF	TGTGCCACCAGTGATTTGGCGGGATTCCAGCATTTT	TRBJ1-5	NA	TRBV24-1	NA
CASGQTGGGGYEQYF	TGTGCCAGCGGTCAAACGGGGGGAGGGGGCTACGAGCAGTACTTC	TRBJ2-7	few	TRBV5-8	NA
CASSLTSNSPLHF	TGTGCCAGCAGCTTAACGTCTAATTCACCCCTCCACTTT	TRBJ1-6	few	TRBV7-3	NA
CASSPRGLEDGYTF	TGCGCCAGCAGCCCCAGGGGTTTAGAAGATGGCTACACCTTC	TRBJ1-2	many	TRBV5-1	NA
CASSQDSRTGELFF	TGTGCCAGCAGCCAAGATTCGAGGACCGGGGAGCTGTTTTTT	TRBJ2-2	many	TRBV4-2	NA
CSVQGNYGYTF	TGCAGCGTCCAGGGGAACTATGGCTACACCTTC	TRBJ1-2	few	TRBV29-1	NA
CASRTTTGYGYTF	TGTGCCAGCAGAACTACGACAGGGTATGGCTACACCTTC	TRBJ1-2	NA	TRBV6-5	TRBD1
CASSLGPQEGMVF	TGTGCCAGCAGCTTGGGGCCACAGGAGGGGATGGTCTTC	TRBJ2-7	NA	TRBV7-8	NA
CSLTVQAEAFF	TGCAGCTTAACCGTACAGGCTGAAGCTTTCTTT	TRBJ1-1	NA	TRBV29-1	NA
CASSQVQGYGSTEAFF	TGTGCCAGCAGCCAAGTACAGGGGTATGGGAGCACTGAAGCTTTCTTT	TRBJ1-1	NA	TRBV14	TRBD1
CASSHNRDNTGELFF	TGTGCCAGCAGCCACAACAGGGACAACACCGGGGAGCTGTTTTTT	TRBJ2-2	many	TRBV14	NA
CAISAATGETEAFF	TGTGCCATCAGTGCGGCTACCGGGGAGACGGAAGCTTTCTTT	TRBJ1-1	NA	TRBV10-3	NA
CASSPERGLHSPLHF	TGTGCCAGCAGTCCGGAGAGGGGGCTGCATTCACCCCTCCACTTT	TRBJ1-6	few	TRBV7-2	TRBD1
CAIRETNTGELFF	TGTGCCATCAGGGAGACGAACACCGGGGAGCTGTTTTTT	TRBJ2-2	NA	TRBV10-3	NA
CASSAAGDSPLHF	TGCGCCAGCAGTGCTGCAGGGGATTCACCCCTCCACTTT	TRBJ1-6	few	TRBV10-1	NA
CASSFGGALRFGSNQPQHF	TGTGCCAGCAGTTTCGGAGGGGCGCTTAGGTTTGGGAGCAATCAGCCCCAGCATTTT	TRBJ1-5	NA	TRBV7-9	NA
CASSLTSDSEEKLFF	TGCGCCAGCAGCCTTACCTCGGACAGCGAAGAAAAACTGTTTTTT	TRBJ1-4	NA	TRBV5-1	NA
CASSPSRGGEQYF	TGTGCCAGTAGTCCTTCCCGGGGGGGGGAGCAGTACTTC	TRBJ2-7	few	TRBV19	TRBD2
CASSSDRGTFYGYTF	TGTGCCAGCAGCTCAGACAGGGGTACCTTCTATGGCTACACCTTC	TRBJ1-2	NA	TRBV7-9	TRBD1
CASSLRGRAQDEQYF	TGTGCCAGCAGCTTACGTGGGAGGGCCCAAGACGAGCAGTACTTC	TRBJ2-7	few	TRBV7-9	TRBD2
CASSFGTGEETQYF	TGCGCCAGCAGCTTTGGGACAGGGGAAGAGACCCAGTACTTC	TRBJ2-5	NA	TRBV5-1	TRBD1
CAISETGGMFF	TGTGCCATCAGTGAGACAGGGGGGATGTTTTTT	TRBJ1-4	once	TRBV10-3	TRBD1
CASSLGARNEKLFF	TGTGCCAGCAGCCTCGGGGCCCGTAATGAAAAACTGTTTTTT	TRBJ1-4	once	TRBV11-2	NA
CAIGGQMNTIYF	TGTGCCATCGGGGGACAGATGAACACCATATATTTT	TRBJ1-3	once	TRBV10-3	TRBD1
CASRDRAQGIYEQYF	TGTGCCAGCAGGGACCGGGCGCAGGGGATCTACGAGCAGTACTTC	TRBJ2-7	NA	TRBV2	NA
CSVRQEEYYEQYF	TGCAGCGTTCGACAGGAAGAGTACTACGAGCAGTACTTC	TRBJ2-7	NA	TRBV29-1	NA
CASSLVEGRGQLQHF	TGCGCCAGCAGCTTAGTGGAAGGGAGAGGTCAGCTCCAGCATTTT	TRBJ1-5	NA	TRBV5-1	NA
CASSPRAGKGLVYEQYF	TGTGCCAGCAGCCCCCGTGCGGGTAAGGGACTAGTCTACGAGCAGTACTTC	TRBJ2-7	NA	TRBV19	TRBD2
CASSLTGAGAFF	TGTGCCAGCAGTCTGACAGGGGCTGGAGCTTTCTTT	TRBJ1-1	NA	TRBV2	TRBD1
CALDRGSSPLHF	TGTGCTTTGGACAGGGGAAGTTCACCCCTCCACTTT	TRBJ1-6	many	TRBV30	TRBD1
CAWGETDVSPLHF	TGTGCCTGGGGTGAGACAGATGTGTCACCCCTCCACTTT	TRBJ1-6	many	TRBV30	NA
CASTEEDEAFF	TGTGCCAGCACGGAGGAGGATGAAGCTTTCTTT	TRBJ1-1	NA	TRBV5-5	NA
CASSTPGTSYEQYF	TGTGCCAGCAGCACCCCGGGGACTTCGTACGAGCAGTACTTC	TRBJ2-7	NA	TRBV11-2	NA
CSARWAGKGETQYF	TGCAGTGCTAGATGGGCAGGGAAGGGAGAGACCCAGTACTTC	TRBJ2-5	NA	TRBV20-1	NA
CSSHRDTEAFF	TGCAGCAGCCACAGGGACACTGAAGCTTTCTTT	TRBJ1-1	once	TRBV29-1	NA
CASSELVETDTQYF	TGTGCCAGCAGTGAACTCGTGGAGACAGATACGCAGTATTTT	TRBJ2-3	NA	TRBV2	NA
CSASPTEAEAFF	TGCAGTGCTAGCCCGACAGAAGCTGAAGCTTTCTTT	TRBJ1-1	NA	TRBV20-1	NA
CASSLGSGGRYTF	TGTGCCAGCAGTTTAGGGTCGGGCGGACGCTACACCTTC	TRBJ1-2	many	TRBV12-3/TRBV12-4	NA
CASSDYGQTNEKLFF	TGCGCCAGCAGTGATTACGGTCAGACTAATGAAAAACTGTTTTTT	TRBJ1-4	NA	TRBV10-2	NA
CASSETEKLFF	TGTGCCAGCAGTGAGACAGAAAAACTGTTTTTT	TRBJ1-4	few	TRBV25-1	NA
CASSFPHSYEQYF	TGTGCCAGCAGCTTTCCTCACTCCTACGAGCAGTACTTC	TRBJ2-7	many	TRBV7-9	NA
CSAAGRGVSFTQYF	TGCAGTGCTGCTGGCAGGGGAGTTTCGTTCACCCAGTACTTC	TRBJ2-5	NA	TRBV20-1	NA
CALGVMRTEAFF	TGTGCCTTGGGGGTAATGAGGACTGAAGCTTTCTTT	TRBJ1-1	NA	TRBV30	NA
CATSRDRSEYQETQYF	TGTGCCACCAGCAGAGATCGGTCGGAGTACCAAGAGACCCAGTACTTC	TRBJ2-5	NA	TRBV15	NA
CASSLVLAVHTGELFF	TGTGCCAGCAGCTTAGTCCTAGCGGTACACACCGGGGAGCTGTTTTTT	TRBJ2-2	many	TRBV11-2	TRBD2
CAWGGVSNTEAFF	TGTGCCTGGGGGGGGGTCTCGAACACTGAAGCTTTCTTT	TRBJ1-1	few	TRBV30	NA
CASSLLFRGRSEAFF	TGTGCCAGCAGCTTACTGTTCAGGGGTAGGTCTGAAGCTTTCTTT	TRBJ1-1	NA	TRBV7-2	NA
CASSYSRETGELFF	TGTGCCAGCAGTTACTCAAGGGAGACCGGGGAGCTGTTTTTT	TRBJ2-2	NA	TRBV6-5	NA